Here is one T cell receptor (beta chain) with its context. Its specificity is unknown. These data come from a study of identical twins. Trimming stripped 3 bases from V and 8 bases from J, with 13 bases between. The germline CDR1 and CDR2 sequences are DFQATT and SNEGSKA (reference sequence). This CDR3 has 13 amino acids. A universal primer site arose from template switching, and cDNA bore unique molecular identifiers. TCRdb recomputed calls from the 5' RACE reads with MiXCR, one row per CDR3 protein. The sample has 1.5 million to 2 million distinct CDR3 sequences, about 32% seen once; the top ten hold about 0.27%. Study-wide results and caveats: Out-of-frame alpha sequences common to twins exhibited a surplus of low generation probability. A cross-sectional statistical analysis, not follow-up of the same donors, supported the conclusions. Diverse VJ usage suggested most zero-insertion clonotypes were not invariant T cells.

The chain links TRBV20-1 to TRBJ1-4, with D maybe TRBD1 (6 bases). Sequencing was done on a sample of cord blood. This receptor was obtained from a newborn girl in good health. The DNA for the CDR3 is TGCAGTGCTAGCAGGGGTAGACAGGAAAAACTGTTTTTT. It yields the protein CSASRGRQEKLFF.